The 25 T cell receptor beta chains in this list originate from one sample, sequenced in a study of blood T cell repertoires in COVID-19. Profiled with immunoSEQ multiplex PCR; TCRdb holds only in-frame clones, not every one. In the table there are roughly 140,000 clones, over 75% of which are singletons. The sequenced sample consisted of peripheral blood. These TCRs come from a man aged 70-80 years with acute or convalescent COVID-19.

The CDR3 sequence is CASSWWQAPGRTEAFF. In nucleotides, the CDR3 is TGTGCCAGCAGCTGGTGGCAGGCCCCTGGGAGGACTGAAGCTTTCTTT. V and J are TRBV5-6 and TRBJ1-1; no clear D. This CDR3 region has 16 residues. Germline V gives CDR1 SGHDT, CDR2 YYEEEE. V gave up 3 bases and J gave up 5 bases, with 20 bases separating them.

The chain uses TRBV4-1 and TRBJ1-5; 9 nucleotides align to TRBD1. This CDR3 is built from 17 residues. Germline CDR1 MGHRA, CDR2 YSYEKL. V shed 5 bases, J shed 0 bases, and the junction held 8 bases outside the gene matches. CDR3 amino acids: CASSAQGAVDSNQPQHF. CDR3 DNA: TGCGCCAGCAGCGCACAGGGGGCAGTAGATAGCAATCAGCCCCAGCATTTT.

In regard to this clone: A read error may account for a junction end that differs from germline. CDR3 nucleotides: TGTGTCAGTAGTATAGGTTTCGTGACCGGGGAGCTGTTTTTT. Protein sequence: CVSSIGFVTGELFF. The rearrangement links TRBV19 to TRBJ2-2; no firm D call. Per the germline V gene, CDR1 is LNHDA and CDR2 is SQIVND (reference sequence). The CDR3 sequence is 14 residues long.

V usage is TRBV18 and J usage is TRBJ1-4; D is unresolved. The V end lost 10 bases, the J end lost 5 bases, and 14 bases lay between the germline ends. This CDR3 region has 13 residues. In germline, CDR1 is KGHSH, CDR2 LQKENI. The CDR3 spells CATLPGTNEKLFF. CDR3 DNA sequence: TGTGCCACCCTCCCGGGAACAAATGAAAAACTGTTTTTT.

This clone has just one count. The CDR3 sequence is CASSPLDLAGVTKNIQYF. The CDR3 DNA sequence: TGCGCCAGCAGCCCGCTAGATTTGGCGGGAGTGACCAAAAACATTCAGTACTTC. The chain is built from TRBV4-1 and TRBJ2-4, with 7 bases aligning to TRBD2. CDR1 MGHRA and CDR2 YSYEKL come from the germline V gene. This CDR3 is 18 amino acids long. V gave up 4 bases and J gave up 2 bases; unmatched junction bases: 14.

The chain combines TRBV29-1 with TRBJ2-7; D possibly corresponds to TRBD2 (5 bases). Germline loops: CDR1 SQVTM, CDR2 ANQGSEA. The CDR3 runs to 12 residues. V was clipped by 7 bases and J by 4 bases, with 14 bases between them. The CDR3 spells CSAHVTGYEQYF. The DNA for the CDR3 is TGCAGCGCCCACGTAACGGGATACGAGCAGTACTTC.

This chain links TRBV28 with TRBJ2-7, with D maybe TRBD2 (6 bases). CDR3 length: 12 amino acids. V lost 7 bases to trimming and J lost 3 bases, with 10 bases between them. Germline assignment: CDR1 MDHEN and CDR2 SYDVKM. CDR3 coding DNA: TGTGCCAGCACCGGGACTGTCTACGAGCAGTACTTC. Residues: CASTGTVYEQYF.

The V call is TRBV7-2, the J call TRBJ2-3, with TRBD2 matching over 16 bases. V shed 4 bases, J shed 6 bases, and the junction held 4 bases outside the gene matches. CDR1 and CDR2 (germline): SGHTA, FQGNSA. This CDR3 region has 16 residues. The CDR3 region has the DNA TGTGCCAGCAGCTGGGGACTAGCGGGAGGGGGGGATACGCAGTATTTT. This sequence encodes CASSWGLAGGGDTQYF.

V and J are TRBV11-2 and TRBJ1-6; no definite D call. The germline V gene encodes CDR1 SGHAT and CDR2 FQNNGV. V was cut by 7 bases and J by 9 bases, with 16 bases left in between. The CDR3 contains 14 residues. The CDR3 protein is CASTSRGRGSPLHF. CDR3 bases: TGTGCCAGCACCTCTCGAGGGAGAGGTTCACCCCTCCACTTT.

The V gene is TRBV7-2, the J gene TRBJ2-1; possibly TRBD1 for D (7 bases). Deletions cut 0 bases from V and 4 bases from J, with 13 bases between. The CDR3 consists of 16 residues. The V gene's germline CDR1 is SGHTA and CDR2 FQGNSA. CDR3 sequence reads: CASSLANRGGYNEQFF. The CDR3 region has the DNA TGTGCCAGCAGCTTAGCCAACAGGGGAGGTTACAATGAGCAGTTCTTC.

This chain uses TRBV23-1 with TRBJ2-7, with TRBD1 identical over 11 bases. TRBV23-1 is an open reading frame whose function is uncertain. This CDR3 has 16 amino acids. V shed 2 bases, J shed 2 bases, and the junction held 5 bases outside the gene matches. The CDR3 is CASSQKRDRGTYEQYF. The CDR3 DNA reads as TGCGCCAGCAGTCAAAAAAGGGACAGGGGGACCTACGAGCAGTACTTC.

The rearrangement uses TRBV9 and TRBJ2-1; D is perhaps TRBD2 (6 bases). V dropped 3 bases and J dropped 5 bases, with 15 bases sitting between them. This CDR3 has 15 residues. Germline values: CDR1 SGDLS, CDR2 YYNGEE. In nucleotides, the CDR3 is TGTGCCAGCAGCGAGGGGCCGTGGGGGGACAATGAGCAGTTCTTC. Protein sequence: CASSEGPWGDNEQFF.

The rearrangement uses TRBV5-1 and TRBJ1-1, with no clear D. This CDR3 has 15 amino acids. The V gene's germline CDR1 is SGHRS and CDR2 YFSETQ. V shed 0 bases and J shed 0 bases, with 9 bases lying between them. Written as DNA, the CDR3 is TGCGCCAGCAGCTTGGGGCGAGGGATGAACACTGAAGCTTTCTTT. Amino acid sequence: CASSLGRGMNTEAFF.

V usage is TRBV3-1 (or the pseudogene TRBV3-2) and J usage is TRBJ1-4; 10 nucleotides line up with TRBD1. In germline, CDR1 is LGHDT, CDR2 YNNKEL (reference sequence). The CDR3 covers 16 residues. The V gene end was trimmed by 3 bases and the J gene end by 3 bases; junction bases not matched to a gene: 4. CDR3 protein: CASSQGTGVSNEKLFF. The CDR3 DNA sequence: TGTGCCAGCAGCCAGGGGACAGGGGTGTCTAATGAAAAACTGTTTTTT.

The J gene is TRBJ1-5, the V gene TRBV24-1; 7 nucleotides match TRBD1. Germline loops: CDR1 KGHDR, CDR2 SFDVKD. J was trimmed by 1 base and V by 5 bases; bases with no gene match: 7. The CDR3 has 16 amino acids. CDR3 nucleotide sequence: TGTGCCACCAGTGCCGCGGGACAGTCAAGCAATCAGCCCCAGCATTTT. Translating gives CATSAAGQSSNQPQHF.

V gene TRBV11-2 combines with J gene TRBJ2-2, with 7 bases fitting TRBD1. With V trimmed by 4 bases and J by 7 bases, 18 bases remained unmatched. This CDR3 region has 18 residues. Germline-derived CDR1 and CDR2 are SGHAT and FQNNGV. CDR3 protein: CASSSNLPGTARIGELFF. The CDR3 DNA is TGTGCCAGCAGCTCAAACCTTCCCGGGACAGCCCGTATCGGGGAGCTGTTTTTT. Supplemented by reference TRBV11-2 and TRBJ2-2, the full variable domain reads EAGVAQSPRYKIIEKRQSVAFWCNPISGHATLYWYQQILGQGPKLLIQFQNNGVVDDSQLPKDRFSAERLKGVDSTLKIQPAKLEDSAVYLCASSSNLPGTARIGELFFGEGSRLTVL.

The chain combines TRBV29-1 with TRBJ1-3; maybe TRBD1 (5 bases). Germline V gene data show CDR1 as SQVTM and CDR2 as ANQGSEA. This CDR3 comprises 13 residues. V lost 5 bases, J lost 4 bases, and 12 bases lay in between. The CDR3 DNA is TGCAGCGTTTTCTCAGGGCAAGGAAACACCATATATTTT. This codes for CSVFSGQGNTIYF.

This sequence joins TRBV5-1 and TRBJ2-5; TRBD2 aligns across 7 bases. Trimming took 4 bases from V and 2 from J; bases not matched to a gene: 11. The CDR3 length is 16 residues. Germline loops: CDR1 SGHRS, CDR2 YFSETQ. The chain's CDR3 is CASSVPPAAGQETQYF. CDR3 coding DNA: TGCGCCAGCAGCGTCCCCCCCGCAGCGGGGCAAGAGACCCAGTACTTC.

The V and J genes are TRBV4-2 and TRBJ2-5, with 9 bases identical to TRBD1. The CDR3 extends over 16 amino acids. The trim removed 0 bases at V and 5 bases at J, leaving 7 bases unmatched. Germline V lookup: CDR1 LGHNA, CDR2 YNFKEQ. The CDR3, as DNA: TGTGCCAGCAGCCAAGATACCGGGACAGGGTCCGAGACCCAGTACTTC. The encoded protein is CASSQDTGTGSETQYF.

There are a few counts of this clone. The chain has TRBV7-2 and TRBJ1-1, with 7 bases aligning to TRBD1. The germline V gene encodes CDR1 SGHTA and CDR2 FQGNSA. The junction had 13 bases not matched to a gene; V was cut back by 4 bases and J by 5 bases. The CDR3 sequence is 16 residues long. Here the CDR3 DNA reads TGTGCCAGCAGCTCATTTCTCGAGGGGGCAGGGACTGAAGCTTTCTTT. Residues: CASSSFLEGAGTEAFF.

This chain connects TRBV28 to TRBJ2-7; tentatively, D is TRBD2 (6 bases). The CDR3 runs to 16 residues. Germline V gene sequence: CDR1 MDHEN, CDR2 SYDVKM. Trimming shortened V by 6 bases and J by 4 bases, and 22 bases separated the two germline ends. The CDR3 sequence is CASSPEVGLARYEQYF. Here the CDR3 DNA reads TGTGCCAGCAGCCCCGAAGTGGGACTGGCGAGGTACGAGCAGTACTTC. The full variable domain, with the rest looked up from reference TRBV28 and TRBJ2-7, is DVKVTQSSRYLVKRTGEKVFLECVQDMDHENMFWYRQDPGLGLRLIYFSYDVKMKEKGDIPEGYSVSREKKERFSLILESASTNQTSMYLCASSPEVGLARYEQYFGPGTRLTVT.

The chain recombines TRBV11-1 with TRBJ2-3; the match to TRBD2 covers 9 bases. J was trimmed by 5 bases and V by 7 bases; bases with no gene match: 7. The CDR3 consists of 14 residues. Germline-derived CDR1 and CDR2 are SGHAT and FQDESV (reference sequence). CDR3 in DNA: TGTGCCAGCACCCAAACAGCGGGGGGAGATACGCAGTATTTT. Residues: CASTQTAGGDTQYF.

The CDR3 region is CASSLGTGGSGYTF. In nucleotides, the CDR3 is TGTGCCAGCAGCTTAGGGACAGGGGGAAGTGGCTACACCTTC. The rearrangement links TRBV7-8 to TRBJ1-2, with 10 positions matching TRBD1. CDR1 SGHVS and CDR2 FQNEAQ come from the germline V gene. There are 14 residues in the CDR3. After removal of 1 base from V and 7 bases from J, the junction contained 3 bases not matched to a gene.

The chain combines TRBV5-1 with TRBJ2-1; 7 nucleotides line up with TRBD2. The germline CDR1 and CDR2 sequences are SGHRS and YFSETQ. The CDR3 covers 17 residues. Trimming cost V 2 bases and J 0 bases; bases outside gene matches: 8. For the CDR3, the DNA is TGCGCCAGCAGCTTTCCGAAGAGCGGGGACTCCTACAATGAGCAGTTCTTC. This sequence encodes CASSFPKSGDSYNEQFF.

This clone was counted a single time. The rearrangement joins TRBV28 to TRBJ1-1; 7 positions agree with TRBD1. Germline V CDR1 and CDR2: MDHEN, SYDVKM. CDR3 length: 16 residues. The junction had 13 bases not matched to a gene; V was cut back by 5 bases and J by 4 bases. CDR3 in amino acids: CASSETSGQAVTEAFF. The CDR3 bases are TGTGCCAGCAGTGAAACCTCAGGACAGGCCGTCACTGAAGCTTTCTTT.